This T cell receptor beta chain was retrieved from a study of T cells in Graves' hyperthyroidism and ophthalmopathy. Study-wide results and caveats: A median around 6.4 months before onset, the model predicted ophthalmopathy.

A remark on this clonotype: What it binds is unknown.

The CDR3 is 15 amino acids. The V gene's germline CDR1 is MNHNS and CDR2 SASEGT. V was pared by 7 bases and J by 8 bases, with 12 bases of the junction left unmatched. TCR beta CDR3 regions were amplified from RNA. A set of HTBI primers served as the primers for a first-round RT-PCR of the TCR CDR3. TCRdb analysed the multiplex PCR reads with MiXCR anew, one entry per CDR3 protein. The repertoire includes some 720,000 distinct CDR3 sequences, about 16% of them detected once, and under 9.5% sits in the top ten. The V call is TRBV6-1, the J call TRBJ1-4; 8 nucleotides match TRBD1. The clonotype originates from a man between 18 and 35 years old with Graves' hyperthyroidism. What was sequenced was blood. The CDR3 is CASKQAGTGSEKLFF. The DNA for the CDR3 is TGTGCCAGCAAACAAGCCGGGACAGGATCCGAAAAACTGTTTTTT.